These 18 T cell receptor beta chains were sequenced from one sample in a study of neurological immune-mediated disorders. Each CDR3 protein is one row after TCRdb ran MiXCR on the 5' RACE reads. In the table there are some 66,000 distinct CDR3 sequences, roughly 3.2% of which are singletons. Sequencing was performed on PBMCs. Every receptor here comes from a middle-aged man with multiple sclerosis.

This clonotype was observed a handful of times. V usage is TRBV4-2 and J usage is TRBJ2-7, with D perhaps being TRBD1 or TRBD2 (5 bases each). Trimming stripped 4 bases from V and 1 base from J, with 17 bases between. Germline loops: CDR1 LGHNA, CDR2 YNFKEQ. The CDR3 is made up of 16 amino acids. CDR3 amino acids: CASSRGNRDPSYEQYF. CDR3 nucleotide sequence: TGTGCCAGCAGCCGAGGAAACCGGGACCCTTCCTACGAGCAGTACTTC.

In its sample, this clonotype was seen many times. The V and J genes are TRBV20-1 and TRBJ1-2, with 9 positions matching TRBD1. The germline gives CDR1 DFQATT, CDR2 SNEGSKA (reference sequence). The CDR3 contains 13 residues. Unmatched junction bases numbered 4, after V lost 6 bases and J lost 2 bases. CDR3: CSASDRGNYGYTF. CDR3 nucleotides: TGCAGTGCGAGCGACAGGGGGAACTATGGCTACACCTTC.

This clonotype occurred many times. V is TRBV5-1 and J is TRBJ1-6, with D maybe TRBD1 (5 bases). With 3 bases removed from V and 7 bases from J, the gap between germline ends came to 11 bases. This CDR3 is 14 amino acids long. Germline assignment: CDR1 SGHRS and CDR2 YFSETQ. CDR3 residues: CASSSAGANSPLHF. Here the CDR3 DNA reads TGCGCCAGCAGCTCAGCCGGGGCCAATTCACCCCTCCACTTT.

This clonotype has at least ten counts. This chain joins TRBV29-1 and TRBJ2-1, with D possibly TRBD2 on 5 matching bases. This CDR3 contains 13 residues. CDR1 and CDR2 (germline): SQVTM, ANQGSEA. V lost 4 bases and J 8 bases, leaving 15 bases between the germline ends. Written as DNA, the CDR3 is TGCAGCGTTGGGGTTCCGACTATCCATGAGCAGTTCTTC. Protein product: CSVGVPTIHEQFF.

In its sample, this clonotype was seen many times. The V call is TRBV6-1, the J call TRBJ2-1; 9 nucleotides match TRBD2. The ends lost 1 base at V and 9 bases at J; junction bases unmatched: 10. From germline, CDR1 is MNHNS and CDR2 SASEGT. The CDR3 loop spans 16 amino acids. CDR3 nucleotide sequence: TGTGCCAGCAGTGAAGGGGTAGCGGGGGCCGGGGGTGAGCAGTTCTTC. Residues: CASSEGVAGAGGEQFF.

This clonotype came up many times. V gene TRBV7-2 combines with J gene TRBJ1-2; tentative D call: TRBD1 (5 bases). CDR3 length: 14 residues. From germline, CDR1 is SGHTA and CDR2 FQGNSA. The V end lost 3 bases, the J end lost 1 base, and 9 bases lay between the germline ends. This CDR3 reads CASSFGGFNYGYTF. CDR3 coding DNA: TGTGCCAGCAGCTTTGGGGGTTTTAACTATGGCTACACCTTC. The variable domain in full, with the rest retrieved from reference TRBV7-2 and TRBJ1-2, is GAGVSQSPSNKVTEKGKDVELRCDPISGHTALYWYRQSLGQGLEFLIYFQGNSAPDKSGLPSDRFSAERTGGSVSTLTIQRTQQEDSAVYLCASSFGGFNYGYTFGSGTRLTVV.

This clonotype was observed many times. The rearrangement links TRBV5-1 to TRBJ1-2, with 8 nucleotides matching TRBD1. CDR3 length: 16 amino acids. V shed 4 bases and J 2 bases; nucleotides not matched to a gene: 10. Germline CDR1 is SGHRS and CDR2 is YFSETQ. CDR3 sequence: CASSPGQGAMNYGYTF. CDR3 sequence (DNA): TGCGCCAGCAGCCCGGGGCAGGGGGCGATGAACTATGGCTACACCTTC.

This clonotype was found many times. This chain links TRBV20-1 with TRBJ1-2; D possibly corresponds to TRBD1 (5 bases). V shed 3 bases and J shed 3 bases, with 17 bases lying between them. CDR3 length: 15 amino acids. Germline values: CDR1 DFQATT, CDR2 SNEGSKA (reference sequence). The CDR3 region is CSASLRDFDYYGYTF. CDR3 nucleotide sequence: TGCAGTGCTAGCCTCCGGGACTTCGATTACTATGGCTACACCTTC.

This clonotype occurred a few times. This sequence may be a read error, since a much larger clone differs from it by one base. The CDR3 loop is CASSQRKGRTEAFF. In nucleotides, the CDR3 is TGTGCCAGCAGCCAACGAAAGGGGCGGACTGAAGCTTTCTTT. The chain joins TRBV3-1 to TRBJ1-1, with D possibly matching TRBD1 (5 bases). Trimming cost V 2 bases and J 5 bases, with 12 bases left between them. The CDR3 has 14 amino acids. CDR1 LGHDT and CDR2 YNNKEL come from the germline V gene (reference sequence).

This clonotype has at least ten counts. The chain is built from TRBV2 and TRBJ1-1, with D tentatively TRBD1 (5 bases). Germline V CDR1 and CDR2: SNHLY, FYNNEI. V gave up 9 bases and J gave up 4 bases, with 15 bases separating them. The CDR3 contains 13 residues. The CDR3 nucleotides read TGTGCCAGTCAGACAGTTATGGGCACTGAAGCTTTCTTT. This gives the protein CASQTVMGTEAFF.

About this clonotype itself: A much larger clone sits a single nucleotide away, making a read error possible. The V and J genes are TRBV12-3 or TRBV12-4 and TRBJ1-2, with TRBD1 matching over 10 bases. This CDR3 comprises 12 residues. The CDR3 loop is CVSSWTGGGYTF. The CDR3 DNA is TGTGTCAGCAGTTGGACAGGGGGAGGCTACACCTTC.

The table lists this clonotype with many counts. This chain connects TRBV28 to TRBJ2-7, with 7 bases lining up with TRBD1. The CDR3 consists of 14 residues. Germline trimming cut 7 bases from V and 3 bases from J; bases unmatched to any gene: 9. In germline, CDR1 is MDHEN, CDR2 SYDVKM. The chain's CDR3 is CASKNRDRLYEQYF. CDR3 coding DNA: TGTGCCAGCAAGAACCGGGACAGACTCTACGAGCAGTACTTC.

This clonotype was recorded many times. This chain uses TRBV12-3 or TRBV12-4 with TRBJ1-4, with D unresolved. The CDR3 is 11 residues long. Trimming pared 6 bases from V and 8 bases from J, leaving 7 bases between. The CDR3 DNA reads as TGTGCCAGCAGGCACCTCGAAAAACTGTTTTTT. Protein product: CASRHLEKLFF.

This clonotype was counted many times. The chain employs TRBV5-5 and TRBJ1-5; D not certain. V lost 2 bases to trimming and J lost 9 bases, with 9 bases between them. The CDR3 length is 12 residues. Germline CDR1 reads SGHKS; CDR2 reads YYEKEE (reference sequence). In DNA, the CDR3 is TGTGCCAGCAGCTTTAATGACGGGCCCCAGCATTTT. This encodes CASSFNDGPQHF.

This clonotype was seen repeatedly, ten times or more. J is TRBJ2-1 and V is TRBV24-1; 13 bases align to TRBD2. The junction had 12 bases not matched to a gene; V was cut back by 2 bases and J by 0 bases. Germline CDR1 KGHDR, CDR2 SFDVKD. The CDR3 runs to 21 residues. CDR3 residues: CATSDSPNPTSGRYSYNEQFF. CDR3 DNA: TGTGCCACCAGTGATTCTCCAAACCCGACTAGCGGGAGGTACTCCTACAATGAGCAGTTCTTC.

The V gene is TRBV5-5, the J gene TRBJ1-2; D ambiguous. Germline V gene lookup returns CDR1 SGHKS and CDR2 YYEKEE (reference sequence). This CDR3 comprises 13 residues. V lost 0 bases to trimming and J lost 14 bases, with 17 bases between them. In nucleotides, the CDR3 is TGTGCCAGCAGCTTGGAAAGGGCAGGTGGCGAAACCTTC. Encoded protein: CASSLERAGGETF.

This clonotype was recorded many times. The chain carries TRBV3-1 and TRBJ1-1; no clear D gene. CDR3 size: 14 residues. The germline CDR1 and CDR2 sequences are LGHDT and YNNKEL (reference sequence). The V end lost 1 base, the J end lost 2 bases, and 8 bases lay between the germline ends. For the CDR3, the DNA is TGTGCCAGCAGCCAAGTTGGCCAAAACACTGAAGCTTTCTTT. It specifies CASSQVGQNTEAFF. Combining the CDR3 with reference TRBV3-1 and TRBJ1-1 gives the whole variable domain DTAVSQTPKYLVTQMGNDKSIKCEQNLGHDTMYWYKQDSKKFLKIMFSYNNKELIINETVPNRFSPKSPDKAHLNLHINSLELGDSAVYFCASSQVGQNTEAFFGQGTRLTVV.

At least ten counts were recorded for this clonotype. Mismatch with germline at one junction end may stem from a read error. The chain combines TRBV7-9 with TRBJ1-1; unclear D gene. Germline V gene lookup returns CDR1 SEHNR and CDR2 FQNEAQ (reference sequence). This CDR3 comprises 14 residues. CDR3 amino acids: CASSRWEVNTEAFF. The DNA of the CDR3 is TGTGCCAGCAGCCGATGGGAAGTGAATACTGAAGCTTTCTTT.